A single sample is the source of the 27 T cell receptor beta chains below, sequenced in a study of blood T cells in healthy people across ages. Then a second PCR, running roughly 6 to 12 cycles, was carried out with a sample-barcoded 5' primer and a J-beta primer mix. One entry per CDR3 protein, called by TCRdb with MiXCR from the 5' RACE reads. The sample holds roughly 800,000 distinct CDR3 sequences, more than 45% seen once. Sequencing used blood. These receptors all come from a young man in good health.

This clonotype has more than one count but fewer than ten. V gene TRBV6-5 combines with J gene TRBJ2-4; TRBD1 agrees at 10 bases. The trim removed 2 bases at V and 6 bases at J, leaving 13 bases unmatched. The CDR3 length is 18 residues. Looked up from germline, CDR1 is MNHEY and CDR2 is SVGAGI. CDR3 protein: CASSYRTGGMRTGNIQYF. Here the CDR3 DNA reads TGTGCCAGCAGTTACCGGACAGGGGGTATGCGTACGGGAAACATTCAGTACTTC.

The V gene is TRBV9, the J gene TRBJ2-7, with D perhaps TRBD2 (6 bases). The germline gives CDR1 SGDLS, CDR2 YYNGEE. The CDR3 covers 15 residues. Trimming left V 2 bases short and J 0 bases short, with 12 bases between. The chain's CDR3 is CASSVGTGSSYEQYF. CDR3 coding DNA: TGTGCCAGCAGCGTTGGGACTGGGAGCTCCTACGAGCAGTACTTC.

This clonotype was found a few times. The chain recombines TRBV5-1 with TRBJ2-5, with a tentative D call TRBD2 (5 bases). The V and J ends lost 3 bases and 3 bases respectively, with 18 bases between them. In germline, CDR1 is SGHRS, CDR2 YFSETQ. This CDR3 has 16 residues. This CDR3 is CASSSTGLVWEETQYF. CDR3 nucleotide sequence: TGCGCCAGCAGCTCCACGGGATTGGTGTGGGAAGAGACCCAGTACTTC.

The chain combines TRBV28 with TRBJ1-5, with D unresolved. V gave up 2 bases and J gave up 5 bases, with 10 bases separating them. Germline-derived CDR1 and CDR2 are MDHEN and SYDVKM. The CDR3 sequence is 14 residues long. CDR3 DNA: TGTGCCAGCAGTTTACAGGCGGGATATCAGCCCCAGCATTTT. Protein sequence: CASSLQAGYQPQHF.

The chain couples TRBV29-1 to TRBJ1-2; D gene unclear. This CDR3 is built from 13 residues. V was clipped by 0 bases and J by 5 bases, with 10 bases between them. CDR1 SQVTM and CDR2 ANQGSEA come from the germline V gene. The CDR3 protein is CSVEDRGRYGYTF. CDR3 in DNA: TGCAGCGTTGAAGATCGGGGTCGTTATGGCTACACCTTC.

About this clonotype: A junction end diverges from the germline sequence, so it may reflect a read error. The J gene is TRBJ2-1, the V gene TRBV5-1; possible D gene TRBD1, 6 bases. Germline CDR1 SGHRS, CDR2 YFSETQ. CDR3 length: 13 amino acids. In nucleotides, the CDR3 is TGCGCCAGCAGCCAGGACAGCTACAATGGGCAGTTCTTC. Translated, it gives CASSQDSYNGQFF.

This clonotype turned up a few times. This could be a read error, since a much larger clone is one nucleotide away. The V and J genes are TRBV5-1 and TRBJ2-7; 13 bases match TRBD2. After removal of 4 bases from V and 7 bases from J, the junction contained 8 bases not matched to a gene. Germline V CDR1 and CDR2: SGHRS, YFSETQ. CDR3 length: 15 residues. CDR3 in DNA: TGCGCCAGCAGCCCCTGGACTAGCGGGAGTGCTGAGCAGTACTTC. Protein product: CASSPWTSGSAEQYF.

The chain employs TRBV4-2 and TRBJ1-2; possibly TRBD1 for D (5 bases). The germline V gene has CDR1 LGHNA and CDR2 YNFKEQ. The CDR3 spans 15 residues. Trimming shortened V by 3 bases and J by 2 bases, and 13 bases separated the two germline ends. The CDR3 loop is CASSQRDFDNYGYTF. The CDR3 DNA sequence: TGTGCCAGCAGCCAGAGGGACTTTGACAACTATGGCTACACCTTC.

Points on this clonotype: The germline gene is not matched at one end of the junction; a read error may be the cause. As DNA, the CDR3 is TGCAGCGTTGAAGTCGACGGCACTAACTATGGCTGCACCTTC. Protein: CSVEVDGTNYGCTF. This chain uses TRBV29-1 with TRBJ1-2; D uncertain. The CDR3 has 14 residues. Germline CDR1 is SQVTM and CDR2 is ANQGSEA. Using reference TRBV29-1 and TRBJ1-2 for the parts outside the CDR3, the full variable domain is SAVISQKPSRDICQRGTSLTIQCQVDSQVTMMFWYRQQPGQSLTLIATANQGSEATYESGFVIDKFPISRPNLTFSTLTVSNMSPEDSSIYLCSVEVDGTNYGCTFGSGTRLTVV.

As for this clonotype: A much larger clonotype is one base distant, so this may be a read error. This sequence joins TRBV29-1 and TRBJ2-1, with 8 bases matching TRBD2. Germline values: CDR1 SQVTM, CDR2 ANQGSEA. The CDR3 consists of 11 residues. In DNA, the CDR3 is TGCAGTGGGACTAGTCGGAGAGAGCAGTTCTTC. Translated, it gives CSGTSRREQFF.

The rearrangement uses TRBV20-1 and TRBJ2-7, with TRBD1 matching over 8 bases. J gave up 1 base and V 4 bases, and 9 bases lay outside the gene matches. CDR1 and CDR2 (germline): DFQATT, SNEGSKA (reference sequence). The CDR3 has 15 residues. In DNA, the CDR3 is TGCAGTGCTATGACCGGGACAGGAACTTCCTACGAGCAGTACTTC. Translating gives CSAMTGTGTSYEQYF.

The chain couples TRBV7-6 to TRBJ2-5; 10 nucleotides agree with TRBD2. Germline values: CDR1 SGHVS, CDR2 FNYEAQ. The CDR3 totals 17 residues. The V segment lost 1 base and the J segment 1 base; nucleotides outside the gene matches: 6. The CDR3: CASSLGLAGGLQETQYF. The CDR3 DNA is TGTGCCAGCAGCTTAGGGTTAGCGGGGGGCCTCCAAGAGACCCAGTACTTC.

This clonotype was found a few times. The chain links TRBV10-3 to TRBJ1-1; TRBD1 matches 12 bases. The germline gives CDR1 ENHRY, CDR2 SYGVKD. The CDR3 runs 14 residues. Trimming removed 6 bases from V and 10 bases from J; junction bases left unmatched: 9. The CDR3 DNA reads as TGTGCCATCAGGCCGGGACAGGGGGCTCTTGGAGCTTTCTTT. Its translation: CAIRPGQGALGAFF.

The gene calls are TRBV20-1 and TRBJ2-7, with a possible D match to TRBD1 (8 bases). CDR1 is DFQATT and CDR2 is SNEGSKA in the germline V gene (reference sequence). Deletions cut 6 bases from V and 3 bases from J, with 12 bases between. The CDR3 length is 12 residues. This chain's CDR3 is CSAYRGGYEQYF. In nucleotides, the CDR3 is TGCAGTGCCTACAGGGGGGGCTACGAGCAGTACTTC.

The DNA of the CDR3 is TGCAGCGTTGTGGGGCCGGGACACAACACTGAAGCTTTCTTT. Protein product: CSVVGPGHNTEAFF. The chain joins TRBV29-1 to TRBJ1-1; weak D call: TRBD1 (6 bases). Germline V CDR1 and CDR2: SQVTM, ANQGSEA. The CDR3 totals 14 residues. Between the trimmed V and J ends, which lost 4 bases and 2 bases, there was a span of 14 bases.

In DNA, the CDR3 is TGTGCCAGCAGCCCTGGAGGTGGGACAGGGGACCACGAGCAGTACTTC. Encoded protein: CASSPGGGTGDHEQYF. This chain links TRBV9 with TRBJ2-5, with 10 nucleotides matching TRBD1. TRBJ2-7 matches the DNA end more closely, so the J call is doubtful. The CDR3 is 16 residues long. Germline CDR1 and CDR2: SGDLS and YYNGEE.

The rearrangement joins TRBV5-1 to TRBJ2-1; a weak D match, TRBD2 (6 bases). V was clipped by 4 bases and J by 8 bases, with 19 bases between them. There are 15 residues in the CDR3. CDR1 SGHRS and CDR2 YFSETQ come from the germline V gene. CDR3 nucleotides: TGCGCCAGCAGCGTTTCGGGGGAAACTGTTGATGAGCAGTTCTTC. As protein: CASSVSGETVDEQFF.

This clonotype was observed a few times. The V call is TRBV2, the J call TRBJ2-3, with D uncertain. Trimming took 7 bases from V and 2 from J, leaving 13 bases between them. The CDR3 spans 14 residues. Germline V gene lookup returns CDR1 SNHLY and CDR2 FYNNEI. The CDR3 sequence: CASNLGKHTDTQYF. The CDR3, as DNA: TGTGCCAGCAACTTGGGTAAACACACAGATACGCAGTATTTT.

This clonotype was seen a handful of times. The chain links TRBV3-1 to TRBJ2-1; 10 bases line up with TRBD2. In germline, CDR1 is LGHDT, CDR2 YNNKEL (reference sequence). The CDR3 is made up of 13 amino acids. V dropped 4 bases and J dropped 9; count of bases not matched to a gene: 3. In nucleotides, the CDR3 is TGTGCCAGCAGCCTACTAGCGGGGTCTGAGCAGTTCTTC. The encoded protein is CASSLLAGSEQFF.

This clonotype was detected only a few times. V and J are TRBV5-1 and TRBJ2-5; 9 positions match TRBD1. V trimming: 4 bases; J trimming: 5 bases; junction bases outside the gene matches: 9. This CDR3 has 15 amino acids. CDR1 SGHRS and CDR2 YFSETQ come from the germline V gene. The CDR3 region has the DNA TGCGCCAGCAGCAATGGACAGGGGTCGGTGGAGACCCAGTACTTC. Its protein product is CASSNGQGSVETQYF.

This clonotype was recorded a few times. J is TRBJ1-2 and V is TRBV6-1; 10 nucleotides match TRBD1. The length of the CDR3 is 15 residues. Germline V gene sequence: CDR1 MNHNS, CDR2 SASEGT. V was clipped by 7 bases and J by 2 bases; unmatched bases: 7. Here the CDR3 DNA reads TGTGCCAGCAAACCGGGACAGGGGCACAACTATGGCTACACCTTC. Its translation: CASKPGQGHNYGYTF.

This chain uses TRBV6-2 or TRBV6-3 with TRBJ2-1; tentatively, D is TRBD1 (5 bases). CDR1 is MNHEY, CDR2 SVGEGT, per germline. Trimming pared 2 bases from V and 4 bases from J, leaving 18 bases between. This CDR3 contains 17 residues. Here the CDR3 reads CASSYRLTADNYNEQFF. For the CDR3, the DNA is TGTGCCAGCAGTTACAGGTTGACTGCGGACAATTACAATGAGCAGTTCTTC.

This chain connects TRBV4-2 to TRBJ2-7; possibly TRBD2 for D (6 bases). CDR3 length: 17 residues. Trimming stripped 4 bases from V and 0 bases from J, with 19 bases between. Germline V gene data show CDR1 as LGHNA and CDR2 as YNFKEQ. The CDR3 nucleotides are TGTGCCAGCAGCCGGGATTTAGCGGACTTTAGCTCCTACGAGCAGTACTTC. As protein: CASSRDLADFSSYEQYF.

The chain has TRBV27 and TRBJ2-7, with D uncertain. There are 12 residues in the CDR3. Germline V CDR1 and CDR2: MNHEY, SMNVEV (reference sequence). Trimming removed 6 bases from V and 3 bases from J, with 9 bases in between. CDR3 sequence: CASRAQDYEQYF. The DNA of the CDR3 is TGTGCCAGCAGGGCCCAAGACTACGAGCAGTACTTC.

In this sample, this clonotype turned up a few times. V usage is TRBV5-6 and J usage is TRBJ1-1, with D perhaps TRBD1 (6 bases). V lost 4 bases, J lost 1 base, and 11 bases lay in between. This CDR3 has 14 amino acids. Germline lookup yields CDR1 SGHDT and CDR2 YYEEEE. CDR3 coding DNA: TGTGCCAGCAGCCGGGGGGGGCAGAACACTGAAGCTTTCTTT. Protein: CASSRGGQNTEAFF.

This chain connects TRBV6-6 to TRBJ2-7; D is ambiguous. V lost 9 bases and J 0 bases, leaving 12 bases between the germline ends. Germline assignment: CDR1 MNHNY and CDR2 SVGAGI (reference sequence). The CDR3 is 13 amino acids. The CDR3 region is CASRDGNSYEQYF. CDR3 DNA: TGTGCCAGTCGAGATGGGAACTCCTACGAGCAGTACTTC.

The rearrangement links TRBV2 to TRBJ2-7; D is unresolved. Trimming took 6 bases from V and 6 from J, leaving 12 bases between them. The length of the CDR3 is 12 residues. Per germline, CDR1 SNHLY and CDR2 FYNNEI. The CDR3 region is CASRSDGGEQYF. The CDR3 bases are TGTGCCAGCAGGTCAGATGGTGGCGAGCAGTACTTC.